The entry below describes one T cell receptor beta chain. What it binds is unknown. Terminally differentiated effector memory CD45RA+ cells were left out of the naive CD8 fraction, which was CD45RO-negative and positively selected for CCR7. Sequencing was at deep level. Sequenced by immunoSEQ multiplex PCR; TCRdb stores in-frame clones only, minus some. The sample holds around 2.1 million clones, approximately 94% seen once. This entry comes from a study of shared clonotypes between healthy human individuals. The CDR3 contains 15 residues. The V gene's germline CDR1 is SGDLS and CDR2 YYNGEE. Deletions cut 4 bases from V and 1 base from J, with 14 bases between. The study, taken as a whole, reports: Blood was the sole source, and tissue repertoires probably differ.

V and J are TRBV9 and TRBJ1-1; D is uncertain. The TCR originated in a young man in good health. Some clones in this sample may be carry-over from other donors' samples. The sample was naive CD8+ T cells from PBMCs. The CDR3 region has the DNA TGTGCCAGCAGCCGTCCCTCGGGCGCGAACACTGAAGCTTTCTTT. Its translation: CASSRPSGANTEAFF.